A single sample gave rise to the 11 T cell receptor beta chains below, sequenced in a study of a mutant IDH1 vaccine in newly diagnosed glioma. Sequenced by immunoSEQ multiplex PCR; TCRdb stores in-frame clones only, minus some. Of 35,000 to 50,000 clones in the sample, over 80% are singletons; the top ten hold about 2.3%. These receptors' antigens are unknown. Time point of the sample: week 35, safety follow-up. Topical imiquimod accompanied each vaccine dose, which consisted of 300 ug of mutant IDH1 20-mer peptide. The input for sequencing was PBMCs, taken from a glioma patient whose treatment included an IDH1 peptide vaccine. Source of these receptors: a man aged 50 or older with glioma.

The chain uses TRBV20-1 and TRBJ2-1, with D possibly being TRBD1 (5 bases). The CDR3 spans 11 residues. The germline gives CDR1 DFQATT, CDR2 SNEGSKA (reference sequence). The V end was cut by 6 bases, the J end by 9 bases, with 12 bases between. The CDR3 loop is CSAPQGAEQFF. The CDR3 bases are TGCAGTGCCCCGCAGGGTGCTGAGCAGTTCTTC.

The DNA of the CDR3 is TGCGCCAGCAGCTTGGCTGGGAGATCCTCCTACGAGCAGTACTTC. Amino acid sequence: CASSLAGRSSYEQYF. The chain couples TRBV5-1 to TRBJ2-7; the D gene is possibly TRBD2 (5 bases). The CDR3 is 15 residues long. Between the trimmed V and J ends, which lost 0 bases and 0 bases, there was a span of 10 bases. In germline, CDR1 is SGHRS, CDR2 YFSETQ. The whole variable domain, remainder taken from reference TRBV5-1 and TRBJ2-7, is KAGVTQTPRYLIKTRGQQVTLSCSPISGHRSVSWYQQTPGQGLQFLFEYFSETQRNKGNFPGRFSGRQFSNSRSEMNVSTLELGDSALYLCASSLAGRSSYEQYFGPGTRLTVT.

This clone has a single count. The chain uses TRBV5-1 and TRBJ2-3; TRBD2 matches at 12 bases. The germline gives CDR1 SGHRS, CDR2 YFSETQ. J lost 1 base, V lost 4 bases, and 4 bases had no gene match. The CDR3 has 16 amino acids. CDR3 region: CASSDGLAGRTDTQYF. Written as DNA, the CDR3 is TGCGCCAGCAGCGACGGACTAGCGGGGCGCACAGATACGCAGTATTTT.

This clone is a singleton in its sample. The rearrangement uses TRBV5-4 and TRBJ2-7; D unresolved. The V and J ends lost 4 bases and 4 bases respectively, with 12 bases between them. This CDR3 contains 13 residues. In germline, CDR1 is SGHNT, CDR2 YYREEE (reference sequence). CDR3 nucleotide sequence: TGTGCCAGCAGCACCAACACAGATTACGAGCAGTACTTC. It encodes CASSTNTDYEQYF. Full variable domain (outside the CDR3, taken from reference TRBV5-4 and TRBJ2-7): ETGVTQSPTHLIKTRGQQVTLRCSSQSGHNTVSWYQQALGQGPQFIFQYYREEENGRGNFPPRFSGLQFPNYSSELNVNALELDDSALYLCASSTNTDYEQYFGPGTRLTVT.

The V and J genes are TRBV6-5 and TRBJ1-1; 11 bases map to TRBD1. This CDR3 is built from 14 residues. Trimming cost V 4 bases and J 3 bases; bases outside gene matches: 1. The germline CDR1 and CDR2 sequences are MNHEY and SVGAGI. The CDR3 region is CASSWGQGDTEAFF. For the CDR3, the DNA is TGTGCCAGCAGTTGGGGACAGGGGGACACTGAAGCTTTCTTT.

V and J are TRBV7-8 and TRBJ1-3; D ambiguous. Germline V gives CDR1 SGHVS, CDR2 FQNEAQ. The CDR3 is 12 amino acids. The V end lost 5 bases, the J end lost 5 bases, and 7 bases lay between the germline ends. CDR3 residues: CASSLARNTIYF. The CDR3 DNA reads TGTGCCAGCAGCCTTGCAAGAAACACCATATATTTT.

The V gene is TRBV7-8, the J gene TRBJ1-5; 9 bases are shared with TRBD1. V lost 5 bases to trimming and J lost 3 bases; unmatched junction nucleotides: 8. The CDR3 sequence is 16 residues long. Per the germline V gene, CDR1 is SGHVS and CDR2 is FQNEAQ. CDR3: CASSQGTGRNNQPQHF. DNA for the CDR3: TGTGCCAGCAGCCAAGGGACAGGGCGAAACAATCAGCCCCAGCATTTT.

The J gene is TRBJ2-7, the V gene TRBV9, with 11 nucleotides matching TRBD2. Germline loops: CDR1 SGDLS, CDR2 YYNGEE. The CDR3 has 16 residues. With V trimmed by 0 bases and J by 6 bases, 8 bases remained unmatched. The CDR3 DNA is TGTGCCAGCAGCGTAGAGACTAGCGGGGTTAGGGGCGAGCAGTACTTC. Translated, it gives CASSVETSGVRGEQYF. The full variable domain, rest sourced from reference TRBV9 and TRBJ2-7, is DSGVTQTPKHLITATGQRVTLRCSPRSGDLSVYWYQQSLDQGLQFLIQYYNGEERAKGNILERFSAQQFPDLHSELNLSSLELGDSALYFCASSVETSGVRGEQYFGPGTRLTVT.

The chain has TRBV5-4 and TRBJ2-7; 9 bases are a match to TRBD2. The CDR3 sequence is 15 residues long. The germline V gene has CDR1 SGHNT and CDR2 YYREEE (reference sequence). V was clipped by 10 bases and J by 0 bases; unmatched bases: 11. This CDR3 reads CAVGGGGQYSYEQYF. DNA of the CDR3: TGTGCCGTCGGCGGGGGGGGCCAATACTCCTACGAGCAGTACTTC.

The chain joins TRBV6-5 to TRBJ1-5; D perhaps matches TRBD1 (6 bases). The CDR3 sequence is 14 residues long. V lost 6 bases and J 0 bases, leaving 9 bases between the germline ends. The germline V gene encodes CDR1 MNHEY and CDR2 SVGAGI. The CDR3 coding sequence is TGTGCCAGCAGCAACAGGGATAGCAATCAGCCCCAGCATTTT. This translates into CASSNRDSNQPQHF.

The chain carries TRBV10-3 and TRBJ2-7; D could derive from TRBD1 or TRBD2 (5 bases each). The CDR3 extends over 14 amino acids. The ends were cut back, 10 bases at V and 6 bases at J, with 22 bases in the middle. CDR1 and CDR2 (germline): ENHRY, SYGVKD. The CDR3 region is CATGTVGQDGEQYF. The CDR3 nucleotides are TGTGCCACCGGGACGGTGGGGCAAGATGGCGAGCAGTACTTC.